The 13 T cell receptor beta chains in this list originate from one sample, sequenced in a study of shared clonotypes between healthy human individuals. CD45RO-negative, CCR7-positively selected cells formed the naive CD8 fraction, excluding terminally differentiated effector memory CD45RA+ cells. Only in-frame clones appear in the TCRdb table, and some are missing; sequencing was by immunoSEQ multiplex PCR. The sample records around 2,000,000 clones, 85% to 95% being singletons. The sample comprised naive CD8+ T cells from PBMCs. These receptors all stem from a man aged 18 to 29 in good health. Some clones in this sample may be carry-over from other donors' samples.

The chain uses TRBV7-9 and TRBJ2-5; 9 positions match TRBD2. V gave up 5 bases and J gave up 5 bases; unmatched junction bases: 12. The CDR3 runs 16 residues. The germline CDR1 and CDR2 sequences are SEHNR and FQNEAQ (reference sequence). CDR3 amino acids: CASSLSAGGAWETQYF. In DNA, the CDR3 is TGTGCCAGCAGCCTTAGTGCGGGAGGGGCATGGGAGACCCAGTACTTC.

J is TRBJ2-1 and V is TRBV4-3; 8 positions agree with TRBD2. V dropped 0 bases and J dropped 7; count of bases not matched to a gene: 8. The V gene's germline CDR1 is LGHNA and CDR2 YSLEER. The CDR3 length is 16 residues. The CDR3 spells CASSQDPSGRRNEQFF. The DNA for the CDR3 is TGCGCCAGCAGCCAAGACCCCAGCGGGAGAAGGAATGAGCAGTTCTTC.

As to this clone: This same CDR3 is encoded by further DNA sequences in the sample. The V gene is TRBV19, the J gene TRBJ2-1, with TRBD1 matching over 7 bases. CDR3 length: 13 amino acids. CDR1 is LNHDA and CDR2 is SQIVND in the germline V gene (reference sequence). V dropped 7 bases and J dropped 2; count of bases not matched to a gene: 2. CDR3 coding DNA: TGTGCCAGTACGACAGGGACCTACAATGAGCAGTTCTTC. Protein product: CASTTGTYNEQFF.

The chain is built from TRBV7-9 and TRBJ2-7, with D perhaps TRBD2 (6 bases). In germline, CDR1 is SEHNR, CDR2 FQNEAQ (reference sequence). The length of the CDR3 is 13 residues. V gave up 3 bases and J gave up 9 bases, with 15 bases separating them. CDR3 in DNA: TGTGCCAGCAGCTTGGCGGGGTTTACGAGGCAGTACTTC. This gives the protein CASSLAGFTRQYF.

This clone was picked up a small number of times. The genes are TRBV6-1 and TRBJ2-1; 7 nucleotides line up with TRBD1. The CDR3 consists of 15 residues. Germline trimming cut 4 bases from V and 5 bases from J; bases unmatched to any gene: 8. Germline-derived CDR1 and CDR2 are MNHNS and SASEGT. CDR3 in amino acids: CASSVDRVGNNEQFF. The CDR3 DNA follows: TGTGCCAGCAGTGTAGACAGGGTGGGTAACAATGAGCAGTTCTTC.

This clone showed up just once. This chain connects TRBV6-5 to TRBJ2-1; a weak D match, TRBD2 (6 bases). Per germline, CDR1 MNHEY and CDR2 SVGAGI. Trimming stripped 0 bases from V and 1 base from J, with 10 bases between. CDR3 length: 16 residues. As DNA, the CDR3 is TGTGCCAGCAGTTACTCGAACGGGGGTTCCTACAATGAGCAGTTCTTC. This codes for CASSYSNGGSYNEQFF.

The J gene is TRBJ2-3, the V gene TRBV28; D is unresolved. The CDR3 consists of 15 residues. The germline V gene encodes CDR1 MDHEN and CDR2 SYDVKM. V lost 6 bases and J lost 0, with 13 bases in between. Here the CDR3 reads CASSLDGLSTDTQYF. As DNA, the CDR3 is TGTGCCAGCAGCCTGGACGGTTTGAGCACAGATACGCAGTATTTT.

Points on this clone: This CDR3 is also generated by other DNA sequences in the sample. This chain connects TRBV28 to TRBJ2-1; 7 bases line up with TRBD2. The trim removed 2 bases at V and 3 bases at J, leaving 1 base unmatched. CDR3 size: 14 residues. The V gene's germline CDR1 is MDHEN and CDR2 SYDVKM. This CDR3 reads CASSLRGSYNEQFF. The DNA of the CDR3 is TGTGCCAGCAGTTTACGCGGGAGCTACAATGAGCAGTTCTTC.

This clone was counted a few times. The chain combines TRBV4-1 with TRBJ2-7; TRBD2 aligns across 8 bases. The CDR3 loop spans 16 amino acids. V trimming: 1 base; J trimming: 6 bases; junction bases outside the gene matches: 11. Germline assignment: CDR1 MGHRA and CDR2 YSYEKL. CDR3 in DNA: TGCGCCAGCAGCCAAGGCCTGGGACTAGTATCGCGCGAGCAGTACTTC. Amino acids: CASSQGLGLVSREQYF.

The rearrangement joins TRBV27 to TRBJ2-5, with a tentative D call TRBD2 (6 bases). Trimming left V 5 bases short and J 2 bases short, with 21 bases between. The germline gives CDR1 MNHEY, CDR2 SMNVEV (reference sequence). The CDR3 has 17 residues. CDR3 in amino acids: CASSLVGPGGIQETQYF. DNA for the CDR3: TGTGCCAGCAGTCTTGTTGGCCCCGGGGGTATACAAGAGACCCAGTACTTC.

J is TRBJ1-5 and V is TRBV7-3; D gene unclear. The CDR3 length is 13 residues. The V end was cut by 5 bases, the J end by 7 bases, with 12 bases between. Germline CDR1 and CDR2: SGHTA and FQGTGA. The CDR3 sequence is CASSRVAGQPQHF. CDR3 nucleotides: TGTGCCAGCAGCAGGGTCGCGGGCCAGCCCCAGCATTTT.

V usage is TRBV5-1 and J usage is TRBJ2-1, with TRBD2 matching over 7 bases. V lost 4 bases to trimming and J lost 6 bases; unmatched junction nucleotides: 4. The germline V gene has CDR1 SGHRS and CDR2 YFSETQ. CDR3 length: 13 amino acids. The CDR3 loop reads CASSREDTNEQFF. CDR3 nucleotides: TGCGCCAGCAGCCGGGAGGATACCAATGAGCAGTTCTTC.

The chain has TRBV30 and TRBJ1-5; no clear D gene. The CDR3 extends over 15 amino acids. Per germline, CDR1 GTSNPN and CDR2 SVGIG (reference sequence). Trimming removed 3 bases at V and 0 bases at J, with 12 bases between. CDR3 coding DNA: TGTGCCTGGAGCCTCGGGGATTTTAGCAATCAGCCCCAGCATTTT. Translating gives CAWSLGDFSNQPQHF.